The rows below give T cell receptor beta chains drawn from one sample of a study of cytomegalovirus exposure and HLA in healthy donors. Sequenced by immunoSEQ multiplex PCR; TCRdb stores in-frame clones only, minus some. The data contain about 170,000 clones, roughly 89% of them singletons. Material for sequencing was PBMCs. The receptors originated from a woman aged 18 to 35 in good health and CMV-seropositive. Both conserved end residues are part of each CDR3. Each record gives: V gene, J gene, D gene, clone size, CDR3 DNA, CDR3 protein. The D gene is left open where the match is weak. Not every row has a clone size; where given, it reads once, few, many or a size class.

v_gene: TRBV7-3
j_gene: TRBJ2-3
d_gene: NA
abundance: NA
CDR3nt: TGTGCCAGCAGCTTACAAGATACGCAGTATTTT
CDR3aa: CASSLQDTQYF

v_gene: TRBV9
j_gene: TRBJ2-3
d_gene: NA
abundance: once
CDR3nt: TGTGCCAGCATCATACTCGATACGCAGTATTTT
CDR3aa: CASIILDTQYF

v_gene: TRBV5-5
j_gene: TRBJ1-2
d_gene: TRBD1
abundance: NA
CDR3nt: TGTGCCAGCAGCTTGGGCCCCGACAGGGATCTTGGCTACACCTTC
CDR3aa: CASSLGPDRDLGYTF

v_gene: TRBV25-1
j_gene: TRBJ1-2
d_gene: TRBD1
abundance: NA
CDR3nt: TGTGCCAGCAGTGTACAGGGGGCCTATGGCTACACCTTC
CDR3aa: CASSVQGAYGYTF

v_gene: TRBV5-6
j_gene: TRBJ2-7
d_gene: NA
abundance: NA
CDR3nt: TGTGCCAGCAGTGCTCAGGTTGGTTCCTACGAGCAGTACTTC
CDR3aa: CASSAQVGSYEQYF

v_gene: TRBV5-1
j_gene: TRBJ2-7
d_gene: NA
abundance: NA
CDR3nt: TGCGCCAGCAGCTTGGGCGGGGGCAGCCGGGACTCCCCGCCCTACGAGCAGTACTTC
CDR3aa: CASSLGGGSRDSPPYEQYF

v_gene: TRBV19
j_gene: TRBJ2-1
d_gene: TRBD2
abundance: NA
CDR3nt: TGTGCCAGTAGACCCGAGGGACTAGCGACCAGAAATGAGCAGTTCTTC
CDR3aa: CASRPEGLATRNEQFF

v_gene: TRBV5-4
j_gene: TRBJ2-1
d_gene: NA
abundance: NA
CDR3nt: TGTGCCAGCCGACTAAGCTCCTACAATGAGCAGTTCTTC
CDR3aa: CASRLSSYNEQFF

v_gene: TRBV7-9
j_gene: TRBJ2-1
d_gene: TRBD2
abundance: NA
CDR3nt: TGTGCCAGCAGCCTGGGACTAGCGGGCGTCTACAATGAGCAGTTCTTC
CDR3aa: CASSLGLAGVYNEQFF

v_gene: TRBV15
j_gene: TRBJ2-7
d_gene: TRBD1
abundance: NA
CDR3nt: TGTGCCACCAGCAGGGGGACAGGATACGAGCAGTACTTC
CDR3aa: CATSRGTGYEQYF

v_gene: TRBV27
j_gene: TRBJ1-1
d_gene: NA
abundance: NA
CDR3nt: TGTGCCAGCAGTCCCCGAGCGAGGCAAAACTCGGCCACTGAAGCTTTCTTT
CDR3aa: CASSPRARQNSATEAFF

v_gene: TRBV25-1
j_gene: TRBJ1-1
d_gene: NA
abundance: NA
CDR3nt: TGTGCCAGCAGGGCACTGAACACTGAAGCTTTCTTT
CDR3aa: CASRALNTEAFF

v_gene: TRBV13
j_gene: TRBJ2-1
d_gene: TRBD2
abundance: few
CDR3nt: TGTGCCAGCAGCTCTCCCATACTCGGACTAGCGGGAGGGAGCGTGGGGGAGCAGTTCTTC
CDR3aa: CASSSPILGLAGGSVGEQFF

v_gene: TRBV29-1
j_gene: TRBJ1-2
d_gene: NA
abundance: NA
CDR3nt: TGCAGCGTTGATTACGGGGGAGCTGGCTACACCTTC
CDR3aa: CSVDYGGAGYTF

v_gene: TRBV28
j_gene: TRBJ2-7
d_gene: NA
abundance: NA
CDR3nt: TGTGCCAGCAGTTTACTCTCCTACGAGCAGTACTTC
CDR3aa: CASSLLSYEQYF

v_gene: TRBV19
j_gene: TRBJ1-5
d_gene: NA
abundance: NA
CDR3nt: TGTGCCAGTAGTCCGGGGGTTTTAGGCAATCAGCCCCAGCATTTT
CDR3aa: CASSPGVLGNQPQHF

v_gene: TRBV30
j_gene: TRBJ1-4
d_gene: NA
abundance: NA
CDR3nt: TGTGCCTGGAGTGTCCGGGTGCTCTATAATGAAAAACTGTTTTTT
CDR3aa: CAWSVRVLYNEKLFF

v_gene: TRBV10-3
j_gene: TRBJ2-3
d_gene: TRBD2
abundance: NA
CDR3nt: TGTGCCATCAGCATGGGACTAGCGGATACAGGGGCCGATACGCAGTATTTT
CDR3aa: CAISMGLADTGADTQYF